This is a list of T cell receptor beta chains from one sample in a study of CD8+ T cells in alopecia areata. Method: immunoSEQ multiplex PCR; TCRdb's copy keeps in-frame clones and lacks some. The table has 150,000 to 200,000 clones, approximately 56% seen once; the top ten hold approximately 3.4%. Sequences were derived from CD4+ T cells sorted from blood, sampled at week 4, from a patient treated with tofacitinib. The receptor set was obtained from a human donor with alopecia areata. Both conserved end residues are part of each CDR3. Each record gives: D gene, V gene, CDR3 protein. The D gene is left open where the match is weak.

d_call: -; v_call: TRBV4-1; cdr3_aa: CASSQALGGEQFF
d_call: -; v_call: TRBV4-1; cdr3_aa: CASSPRSTSYEQYF
d_call: -; v_call: TRBV30; cdr3_aa: CAWSPSSNQPQHF
d_call: -; v_call: TRBV6-6; cdr3_aa: CASSRQQGYEQYF
d_call: -; v_call: TRBV30; cdr3_aa: CAWTGANYEQYF
d_call: -; v_call: TRBV6-5; cdr3_aa: CASRQLMNTEAFF
d_call: -; v_call: TRBV28; cdr3_aa: CASSLGLTRSADTQYF
d_call: -; v_call: TRBV18; cdr3_aa: CASSPLSGQGRGYTF
d_call: TRBD1; v_call: TRBV28; cdr3_aa: CASSGDSQETQYF
d_call: -; v_call: TRBV25-1; cdr3_aa: CASSDRGYEQYF
d_call: -; v_call: TRBV25-1; cdr3_aa: CASSDFSGGRAFF
d_call: -; v_call: TRBV6-1; cdr3_aa: CASRTSYNEQFF
d_call: -; v_call: TRBV5-6; cdr3_aa: CASSHFTSSYEQYF
d_call: -; v_call: TRBV7-6; cdr3_aa: CASSNTGLREQYF
d_call: -; v_call: TRBV5-6; cdr3_aa: CASSWGVADYNEQFF
d_call: TRBD1; v_call: TRBV5-8; cdr3_aa: CASSGTGGRTEAFF
d_call: -; v_call: TRBV30; cdr3_aa: CAWSNRVPYEQYF
d_call: TRBD2; v_call: TRBV29-1; cdr3_aa: CSVLSGGQETQYF
d_call: -; v_call: TRBV7-6; cdr3_aa: CASSLSAARPDTQYF
d_call: TRBD1; v_call: TRBV5-4; cdr3_aa: CASSPRTGKDTEAFF
d_call: -; v_call: TRBV7-2; cdr3_aa: CASSLGSYNEQFF
d_call: TRBD2; v_call: TRBV5-1; cdr3_aa: CASSLWSGGIQETQYF
d_call: -; v_call: TRBV30; cdr3_aa: CAWSVIGVDGYTF
d_call: TRBD1; v_call: TRBV2; cdr3_aa: CASEGASYEQYF
d_call: TRBD1; v_call: TRBV28; cdr3_aa: CASNRDRYEQYF
d_call: -; v_call: TRBV2; cdr3_aa: CASRETRDSYGYTF
d_call: -; v_call: TRBV19; cdr3_aa: CASSMESRGRDEQFF
d_call: -; v_call: TRBV11-2; cdr3_aa: CASSLEGSGTDF
d_call: -; v_call: TRBV25-1; cdr3_aa: CASNLLFF
d_call: -; v_call: TRBV6-1; cdr3_aa: CASRATRGNYGYTF
d_call: -; v_call: TRBV5-1; cdr3_aa: CASSTGIEQFF
d_call: -; v_call: TRBV2; cdr3_aa: CASSERAMRDEQYF
d_call: -; v_call: TRBV28; cdr3_aa: CASSLRGLATETQYF
d_call: -; v_call: TRBV25-1; cdr3_aa: CASSDSAGANVLTF
d_call: -; v_call: TRBV7-2; cdr3_aa: CASSLASGLKLTQYF
d_call: -; v_call: TRBV9; cdr3_aa: CASSPGSGLGQETQYF
d_call: -; v_call: TRBV6-8; cdr3_aa: CASRGAPSRTGANVLTF
d_call: TRBD1; v_call: TRBV7-8; cdr3_aa: CASSTQTTGTEQYF
d_call: -; v_call: TRBV30; cdr3_aa: CAWIPFSGGYTF
d_call: -; v_call: TRBV29-1; cdr3_aa: CSVPRGGGYGANVLTF
d_call: -; v_call: TRBV30; cdr3_aa: CAWSWAKGETQYF
d_call: TRBD2; v_call: TRBV15; cdr3_aa: CATSRGGTSGETQYF
d_call: -; v_call: TRBV30; cdr3_aa: CAWAPRGAKNIQYF
d_call: TRBD1; v_call: TRBV6-5; cdr3_aa: CASSSDRVYEQYF
d_call: -; v_call: TRBV23-1; cdr3_aa: CASSLIKRDKYTGELFF
d_call: -; v_call: TRBV7-9; cdr3_aa: CASTPGGTGGSYEQYF
d_call: -; v_call: TRBV18; cdr3_aa: CASSLHGRGNGEQYF
d_call: -; v_call: TRBV14; cdr3_aa: CASSQQEGTGELFF
d_call: -; v_call: TRBV30; cdr3_aa: CAWSLRGLPYEQYF
d_call: -; v_call: TRBV6-5; cdr3_aa: CASSYSSTEAFF
d_call: -; v_call: TRBV30; cdr3_aa: CACLTGSEETQYF
d_call: -; v_call: TRBV11-2; cdr3_aa: CASGRETQYF
d_call: -; v_call: TRBV30; cdr3_aa: CAWSVRMGDTEAFF